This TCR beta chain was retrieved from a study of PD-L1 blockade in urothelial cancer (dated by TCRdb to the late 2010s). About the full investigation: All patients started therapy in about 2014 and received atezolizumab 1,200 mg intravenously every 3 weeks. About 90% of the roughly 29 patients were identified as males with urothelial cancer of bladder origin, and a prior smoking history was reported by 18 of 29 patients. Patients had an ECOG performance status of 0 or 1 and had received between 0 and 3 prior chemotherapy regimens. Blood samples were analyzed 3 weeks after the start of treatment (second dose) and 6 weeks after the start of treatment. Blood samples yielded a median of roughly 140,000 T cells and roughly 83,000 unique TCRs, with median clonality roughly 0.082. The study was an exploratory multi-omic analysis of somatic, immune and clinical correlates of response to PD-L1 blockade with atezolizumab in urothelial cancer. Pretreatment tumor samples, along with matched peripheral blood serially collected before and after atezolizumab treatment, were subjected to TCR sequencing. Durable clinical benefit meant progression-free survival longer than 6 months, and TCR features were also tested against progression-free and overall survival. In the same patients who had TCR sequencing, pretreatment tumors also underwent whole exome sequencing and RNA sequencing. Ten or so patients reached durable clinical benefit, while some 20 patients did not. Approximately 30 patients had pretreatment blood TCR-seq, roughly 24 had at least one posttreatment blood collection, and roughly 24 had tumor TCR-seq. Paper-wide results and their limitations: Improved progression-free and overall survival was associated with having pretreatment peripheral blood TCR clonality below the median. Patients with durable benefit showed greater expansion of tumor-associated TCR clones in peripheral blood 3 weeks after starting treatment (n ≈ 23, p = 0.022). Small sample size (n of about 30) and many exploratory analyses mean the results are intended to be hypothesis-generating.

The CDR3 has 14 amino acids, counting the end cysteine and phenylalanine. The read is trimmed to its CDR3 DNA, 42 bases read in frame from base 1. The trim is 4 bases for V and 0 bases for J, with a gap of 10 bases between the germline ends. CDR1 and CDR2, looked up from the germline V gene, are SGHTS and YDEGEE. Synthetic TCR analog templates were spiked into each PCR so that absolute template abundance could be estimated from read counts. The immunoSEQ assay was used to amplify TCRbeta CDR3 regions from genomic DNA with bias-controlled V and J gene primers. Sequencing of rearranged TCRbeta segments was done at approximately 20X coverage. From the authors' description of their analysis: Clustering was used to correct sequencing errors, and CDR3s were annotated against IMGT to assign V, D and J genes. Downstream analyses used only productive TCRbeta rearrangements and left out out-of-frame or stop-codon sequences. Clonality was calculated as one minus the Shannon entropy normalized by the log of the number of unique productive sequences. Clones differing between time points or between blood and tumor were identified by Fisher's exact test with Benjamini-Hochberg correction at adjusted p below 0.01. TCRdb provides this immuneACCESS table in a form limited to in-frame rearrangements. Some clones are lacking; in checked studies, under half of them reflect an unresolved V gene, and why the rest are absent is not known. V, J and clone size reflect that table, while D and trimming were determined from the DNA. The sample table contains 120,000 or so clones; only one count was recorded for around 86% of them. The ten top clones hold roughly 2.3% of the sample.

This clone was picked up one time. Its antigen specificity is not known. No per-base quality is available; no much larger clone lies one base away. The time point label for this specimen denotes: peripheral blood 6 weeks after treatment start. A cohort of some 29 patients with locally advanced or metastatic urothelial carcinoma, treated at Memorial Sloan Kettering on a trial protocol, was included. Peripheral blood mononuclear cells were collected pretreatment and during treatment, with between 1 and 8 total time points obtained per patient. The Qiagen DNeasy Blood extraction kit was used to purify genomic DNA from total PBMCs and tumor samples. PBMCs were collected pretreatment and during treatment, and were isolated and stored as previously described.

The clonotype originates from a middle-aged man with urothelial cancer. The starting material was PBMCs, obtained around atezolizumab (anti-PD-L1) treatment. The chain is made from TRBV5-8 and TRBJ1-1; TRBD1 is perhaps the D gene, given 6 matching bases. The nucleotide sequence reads TGTGCCAGCAGCATTACAGGGATGAACACTGAAGCTTTCTTT. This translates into CASSITGMNTEAFF.